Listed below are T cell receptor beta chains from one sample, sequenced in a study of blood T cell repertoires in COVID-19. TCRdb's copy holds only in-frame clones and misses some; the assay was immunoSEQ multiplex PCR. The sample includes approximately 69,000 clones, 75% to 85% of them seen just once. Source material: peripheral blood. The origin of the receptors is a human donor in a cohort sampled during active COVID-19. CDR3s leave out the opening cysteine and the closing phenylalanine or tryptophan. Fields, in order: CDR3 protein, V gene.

CDR3: ASSKDRGQPGYT; V: TRBV2
CDR3: ASSKEGVVSYEQY; V: TRBV21-1
CDR3: ASTQERRAHTEAF; V: TRBV7-2
CDR3: ASSLGRGWEETQY; V: TRBV5-1
CDR3: ASRATEEKLF; V: TRBV2
CDR3: ASSLMVSYEQY; V: TRBV12-3/TRBV12-4
CDR3: ASDYGQLTDTQY; V: TRBV19
CDR3: SHGGRGETQY; V: TRBV1
CDR3: ASSRTGTGIGEQY; V: TRBV5-5
CDR3: ASSLDLGVEETQY; V: TRBV11-2
CDR3: ASSLGGLAGVRETQY; V: TRBV11-2
CDR3: SASKQGANTGELF; V: TRBV20-1
CDR3: ASSPQGLEELF; V: TRBV18
CDR3: ASSYSVAGPRWDSYEQY; V: TRBV6-2/TRBV6-3
CDR3: ASSRQGAEKLF; V: TRBV6-5
CDR3: ASGYPPGQF; V: TRBV19
CDR3: ASSSGTGDTGELF; V: TRBV5-1
CDR3: ASSPRQGPQPQH; V: TRBV19
CDR3: ASSSGPGEAYNEQF; V: TRBV5-1
CDR3: AWSPADSYGYT; V: TRBV30
CDR3: ASSLSLQGYNEQY; V: TRBV5-1
CDR3: ASSQDGGFGGIYGYT; V: TRBV3-1/TRBV3-2
CDR3: ASKGGYSYEQY; V: TRBV28
CDR3: ASSEHGTSQY; V: TRBV9
CDR3: ASSYSGQGNEKLF; V: TRBV6-5
CDR3: ASSLKVRLAGETDEQY; V: TRBV7-6
CDR3: ASSLPSGNYEQY; V: TRBV28
CDR3: ASSFSSGGDQPQH; V: TRBV5-1
CDR3: ATSRAGSVHGYT; V: TRBV15
CDR3: AWSSTGGRNEQF; V: TRBV30
CDR3: ASSLRTSGNTDTQY; V: TRBV4-1
CDR3: ASSADLEAHEQY; V: TRBV6-2/TRBV6-3
CDR3: ALNRGRGETQY; V: TRBV30
CDR3: ASSPGTGELF; V: TRBV12-3/TRBV12-4
CDR3: ATGQGSSNQPQH; V: TRBV10-3
CDR3: ASSLLNTDTQY; V: TRBV27
CDR3: ASTYRVREKLF; V: TRBV19
CDR3: ASSSGLAGGGGETQY; V: TRBV11-2
CDR3: ASSQPGLAEETQY; V: TRBV4-1
CDR3: ASGFLEKGAMYPGANVLT; V: TRBV12-5
CDR3: ASSLEGATEAF; V: TRBV11-3
CDR3: ASSLGGDGYT; V: TRBV7-8
CDR3: ASRAGGPDEKLF; V: TRBV9
CDR3: ASSVNRGAAGANVLT; V: TRBV5-8
CDR3: ASKSGPSGDEQF; V: TRBV19
CDR3: ASSKDRGSYNSPLH; V: TRBV7-6
CDR3: ASSLDTRGLF; V: TRBV5-1